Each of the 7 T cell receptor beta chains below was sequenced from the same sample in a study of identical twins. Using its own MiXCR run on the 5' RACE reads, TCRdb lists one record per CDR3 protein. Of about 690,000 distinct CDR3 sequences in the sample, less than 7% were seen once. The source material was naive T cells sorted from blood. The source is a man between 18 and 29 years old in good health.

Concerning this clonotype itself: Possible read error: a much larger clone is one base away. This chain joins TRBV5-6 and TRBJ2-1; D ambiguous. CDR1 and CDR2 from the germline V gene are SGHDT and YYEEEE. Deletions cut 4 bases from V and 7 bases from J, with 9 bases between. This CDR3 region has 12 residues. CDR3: CASSIISNEQFF. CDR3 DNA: TGTGCCAGCAGCATCATTAGTAATGAGCAGTTCTTC.

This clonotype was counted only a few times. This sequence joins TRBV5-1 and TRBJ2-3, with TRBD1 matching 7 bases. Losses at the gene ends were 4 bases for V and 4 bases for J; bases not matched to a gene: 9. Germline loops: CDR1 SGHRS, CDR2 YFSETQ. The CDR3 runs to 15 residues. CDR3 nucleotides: TGCGCCAGCAGCGGACCGGGACAGTCCCCAGATACGCAGTATTTT. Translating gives CASSGPGQSPDTQYF.

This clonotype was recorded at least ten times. CDR3 residues: CASSLGNRVSGYTF. CDR3 bases: TGTGCCAGCAGCTTAGGTAACAGGGTGTCTGGCTACACCTTC. The chain combines TRBV11-2 with TRBJ1-2; perhaps TRBD1 as D (6 bases). V lost 1 base, J lost 7 bases, and 13 bases lay in between. The CDR3 covers 14 residues. The germline gives CDR1 SGHAT, CDR2 FQNNGV.

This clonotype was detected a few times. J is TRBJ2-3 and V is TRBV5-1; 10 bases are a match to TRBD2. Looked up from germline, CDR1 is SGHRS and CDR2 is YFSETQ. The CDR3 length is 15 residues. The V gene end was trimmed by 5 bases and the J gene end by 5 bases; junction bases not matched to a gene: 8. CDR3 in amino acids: CASRTPSGSLDTQYF. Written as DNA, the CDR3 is TGCGCCAGCAGGACACCTAGCGGGAGCTTAGATACGCAGTATTTT.

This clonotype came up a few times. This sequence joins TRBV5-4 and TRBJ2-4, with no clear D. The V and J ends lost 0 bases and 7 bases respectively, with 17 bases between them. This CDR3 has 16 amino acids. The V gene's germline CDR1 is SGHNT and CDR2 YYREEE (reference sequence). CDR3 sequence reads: CASSLGGTSIMNIQYF. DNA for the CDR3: TGTGCCAGCAGCTTGGGTGGAACATCAATTATGAACATTCAGTACTTC.

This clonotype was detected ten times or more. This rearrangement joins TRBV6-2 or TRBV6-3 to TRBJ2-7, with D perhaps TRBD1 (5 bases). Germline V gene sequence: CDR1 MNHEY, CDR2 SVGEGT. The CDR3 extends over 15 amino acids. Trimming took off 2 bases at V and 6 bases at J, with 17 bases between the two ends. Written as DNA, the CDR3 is TGTGCCAGCAGTTACGCCCATTCTCAGGGCTCCGAGCAGTACTTC. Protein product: CASSYAHSQGSEQYF.

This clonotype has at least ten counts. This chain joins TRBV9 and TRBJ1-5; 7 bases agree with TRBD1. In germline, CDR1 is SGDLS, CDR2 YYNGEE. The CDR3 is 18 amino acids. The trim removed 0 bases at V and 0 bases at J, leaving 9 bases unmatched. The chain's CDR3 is CASSVDSGGPYSNQPQHF. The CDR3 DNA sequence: TGTGCCAGCAGCGTAGATTCAGGGGGGCCTTATAGCAATCAGCCCCAGCATTTT.